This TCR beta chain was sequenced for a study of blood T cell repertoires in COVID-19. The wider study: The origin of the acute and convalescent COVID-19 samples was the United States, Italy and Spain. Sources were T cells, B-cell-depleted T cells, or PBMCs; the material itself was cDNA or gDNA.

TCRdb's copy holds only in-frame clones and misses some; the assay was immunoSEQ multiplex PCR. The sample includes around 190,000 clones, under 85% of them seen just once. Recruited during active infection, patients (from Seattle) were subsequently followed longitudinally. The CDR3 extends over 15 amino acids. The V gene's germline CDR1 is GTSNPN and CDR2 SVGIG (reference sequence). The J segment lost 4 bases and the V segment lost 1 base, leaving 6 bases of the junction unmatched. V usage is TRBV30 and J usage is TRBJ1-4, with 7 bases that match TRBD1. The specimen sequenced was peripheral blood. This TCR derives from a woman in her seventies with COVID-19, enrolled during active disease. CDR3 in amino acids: CAWSARDRSNEKLFF. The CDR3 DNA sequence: TGTGCCTGGAGTGCCCGGGACAGAAGTAATGAAAAACTGTTTTTT.